Sequencing of this TCR beta chain was carried out in a study of regulatory T cells in long-lasting Graves disease. Study-level results: Persistent disease preferred TRBV28, TRBJ1-2 and TRBJ2-5.

Building of the TCR beta libraries involved iRepertoire HTBI primers and Arm-PCR of CDR3 regions. One entry per CDR3 protein results from TCRdb running MiXCR on the multiplex PCR reads. Of 400,000 to 500,000 distinct CDR3 sequences listed, approximately 15% are singletons. This clonotype was found many times. Its antigen is not known. Stated time point: newly diagnosed GD, antithyroid drugs for less than 3 months. Isolated PBMC RNA provided the starting material for the TCR library. The germline V and J ends were trimmed by 4 bases and 8 bases, with 21 bases remaining between them. Germline values: CDR1 MNHEY, CDR2 SMNVEV (reference sequence). The CDR3 totals 16 residues. The data were also submitted as part of a second study, on T cells in Graves' hyperthyroidism and ophthalmopathy. Per that study: The study enrolled patients aged 18 to 65 with newly diagnosed hyperthyroidism of under 2 months' duration.

This specimen was peripheral blood mononuclear cells (PBMCs), taken at new diagnosis, from a patient treated with antithyroid drugs. The chain combines TRBV27 with TRBJ2-1, with D possibly called TRBD1 or TRBD2 (5 bases each). The sequence derives from a woman between 35 and 50 years old with Graves disease. The CDR3 loop reads CASSWQGNSVPDEQFF. The CDR3, as DNA: TGTGCCAGCAGTTGGCAGGGAAATAGCGTACCTGATGAGCAGTTCTTC.